This entry lists 24 T cell receptor beta chains sequenced from one sample in a study of blood T cell repertoires in COVID-19 (TCRdb year 2020). The library was made by the immunoSEQ multiplex PCR assay. The table comes from immuneACCESS by way of TCRdb, which keeps in-frame sequences with V and J called. Part of the clones is missing from these tables; in studies checked, under half for an unresolved V gene and the rest for unknown reasons. The table for this sample lists tens of thousands of clones; just under 85% of them were counted only once. The ten largest clonotypes hold 5% to 6.5% of the sample. Sequences were obtained from peripheral blood. The source of these receptors is a man between 45 and 60 years old with active COVID-19.

This sequence joins TRBV18 and TRBJ2-5; TRBD1 matches at 8 bases. Germline V CDR1 and CDR2: KGHSH, LQKENI. The CDR3 covers 14 residues. Trimming took 2 bases from V and 4 from J; bases not matched to a gene: 3. CDR3 protein: CASSPGTGGETQYF. In DNA form, the CDR3 reads TGTGCCAGCTCACCAGGGACAGGAGGAGAGACCCAGTACTTC.

In nucleotides, the CDR3 is TGTGCCAGCAGCCAAGAAGGGGGGGCGTACTCTGGGGCCAACGTCCTGACTTTC. It codes for CASSQEGGAYSGANVLTF. V and J are TRBV4-2 and TRBJ2-6; D perhaps matches TRBD2 (7 bases). This CDR3 region has 18 residues. V was pared by 0 bases and J by 0 bases, with 12 bases between. Per the germline V gene, CDR1 is LGHNA and CDR2 is YNFKEQ.

V usage is TRBV15 and J usage is TRBJ2-7; TRBD1 aligns across 9 bases. The germline CDR1 and CDR2 sequences are LNHNV and YYDKDF (reference sequence). This CDR3 contains 15 residues. V lost 1 base to trimming and J lost 5 bases; unmatched junction nucleotides: 6. CDR3 coding DNA: TGTGCCACCAGCAGAGCCGGACAGGGGATCAACGAGCAGTACTTC. This translates into CATSRAGQGINEQYF. Combining the CDR3 with reference TRBV15 and TRBJ2-7 gives the whole variable domain DAMVIQNPRYQVTQFGKPVTLSCSQTLNHNVMYWYQQKSSQAPKLLFHYYDKDFNNEADTPDNFQSRRPNTSFCFLDIRSPGLGDTAMYLCATSRAGQGINEQYFGPGTRLTVT.

There are a few counts of this clone. This sequence joins TRBV19 and TRBJ1-2, with 7 bases matching TRBD1. The length of the CDR3 is 13 residues. The junction had 4 bases not matched to a gene; V was cut back by 5 bases and J by 4 bases. Germline V gene sequence: CDR1 LNHDA, CDR2 SQIVND (reference sequence). The CDR3 spells CASSPDRAYGYTF. For the CDR3, the DNA is TGTGCCAGTAGTCCCGACAGGGCCTATGGCTACACCTTC.

This rearrangement joins TRBV11-3 to TRBJ2-7, with D maybe TRBD1 (6 bases). CDR3 length: 12 amino acids. Germline V gene data show CDR1 as SGHNT and CDR2 as YENEEA. Trimming cost V 4 bases and J 4 bases, with 8 bases left between them. CDR3 DNA: TGTGCCAGCAGCTCGGACAGATACGAGCAGTACTTC. Encoded protein: CASSSDRYEQYF.

V is TRBV28 and J is TRBJ2-3, with D perhaps matching TRBD2 (6 bases). This CDR3 contains 15 residues. Germline values: CDR1 MDHEN, CDR2 SYDVKM. Trimming pared 5 bases from V and 2 bases from J, leaving 14 bases between. The CDR3 reads CASSMRGRPTDTQYF. The CDR3 coding sequence is TGTGCCAGCAGTATGAGAGGGAGGCCCACAGATACGCAGTATTTT.

This clone has a handful of counts. The chain joins TRBV11-2 to TRBJ2-3; 10 bases are a match to TRBD2. The CDR3 consists of 15 residues. Trimming took 5 bases from V and 3 from J; bases not matched to a gene: 5. Germline V CDR1 and CDR2: SGHAT, FQNNGV. This chain's CDR3 is CASSVILAGTDTQYF. The CDR3 nucleotides read TGTGCCAGCAGCGTCATACTAGCGGGGACAGATACGCAGTATTTT.

V is TRBV18 and J is TRBJ2-7; 11 bases line up with TRBD1. The J segment lost 0 bases and the V segment lost 3 bases, leaving 7 bases of the junction unmatched. The germline CDR1 and CDR2 sequences are KGHSH and LQKENI. CDR3 length: 17 amino acids. In DNA, the CDR3 is TGTGCCAGCTCACCCCCCCCGGGACAGGGGGACTCCTACGAGCAGTACTTC. Protein: CASSPPPGQGDSYEQYF.

The chain recombines TRBV6-5 with TRBJ2-1; the match to TRBD1 covers 8 bases. The CDR3 length is 14 residues. V was clipped by 6 bases and J by 7 bases; unmatched bases: 8. CDR1 MNHEY and CDR2 SVGAGI come from the germline V gene. The CDR3 sequence: CASRGIQGGNEQFF. The CDR3 region has the DNA TGTGCCAGCAGGGGAATACAGGGGGGAAATGAGCAGTTCTTC.

V usage is TRBV7-2 and J usage is TRBJ2-6, with D unclear. Trimming left V 7 bases short and J 0 bases short, with 10 bases between. This CDR3 is 15 amino acids long. The germline CDR1 and CDR2 sequences are SGHTA and FQGNSA. The DNA for the CDR3 is TGTGCCAGCACCTCGGTCTTCTCTGGGGCCAACGTCCTGACTTTC. Translating gives CASTSVFSGANVLTF.

V and J are TRBV9 and TRBJ2-3; D remains unclear. V was trimmed by 0 bases and J by 3 bases, leaving 5 bases between them. The CDR3 runs to 13 residues. Looked up from germline, CDR1 is SGDLS and CDR2 is YYNGEE. This CDR3 is CASSVDSTDTQYF. The CDR3 bases are TGTGCCAGCAGCGTAGACTCGACAGATACGCAGTATTTT.

CDR3 amino acids: CASSFASGGETQYF. The CDR3 DNA sequence: TGTGCCAGCAGTTTTGCGAGCGGGGGAGAGACCCAGTACTTC. This rearrangement joins TRBV28 to TRBJ2-5, with TRBD2 matching over 8 bases. Unmatched junction bases numbered 4, after V lost 3 bases and J lost 4 bases. This CDR3 has 14 amino acids. Germline V lookup: CDR1 MDHEN, CDR2 SYDVKM. Full variable domain (missing parts from reference TRBV28 and TRBJ2-5): DVKVTQSSRYLVKRTGEKVFLECVQDMDHENMFWYRQDPGLGLRLIYFSYDVKMKEKGDIPEGYSVSREKKERFSLILESASTNQTSMYLCASSFASGGETQYFGPGTRLLVL.

The V gene is TRBV7-2, the J gene TRBJ2-7; D gene uncertain. Germline V CDR1 and CDR2: SGHTA, FQGNSA. Trimming left V 0 bases short and J 2 bases short, with 5 bases between. The CDR3 is 13 residues long. The CDR3 reads CASSLATAYEQYF. CDR3 in DNA: TGTGCCAGCAGCTTAGCAACAGCCTACGAGCAGTACTTC.

The V gene is TRBV4-1, the J gene TRBJ2-1; 12 bases align to TRBD2. With 3 bases clipped from V and 13 bases from J, the junction kept 10 bases outside the gene matches. The CDR3 is made up of 15 amino acids. Germline CDR1 MGHRA, CDR2 YSYEKL. DNA for the CDR3: TGCGCCAGCAGCCAGGCTTCTAGCGGGGGGGCCCGACAGTTCTTC. It is translated as CASSQASSGGARQFF.

This clone is medium-sized. The rearrangement links TRBV28 to TRBJ2-1, with TRBD1 matching 11 bases. The length of the CDR3 is 16 residues. In germline, CDR1 is MDHEN, CDR2 SYDVKM. With V trimmed by 5 bases and J by 8 bases, 11 bases remained unmatched. The DNA of the CDR3 is TGTGCCAGCAGTACGCCACTCGGACAGGGGGCCTATGAGCAGTTCTTC. Its translation: CASSTPLGQGAYEQFF.

The chain uses TRBV5-1 and TRBJ2-7; TRBD2 matches at 11 bases. J lost 3 bases, V lost 4 bases, and 3 bases had no gene match. This CDR3 has 14 amino acids. Per germline, CDR1 SGHRS and CDR2 YFSETQ. The CDR3 region is CASSPGTSGYEQYF. CDR3 in DNA: TGCGCCAGCAGCCCCGGGACTAGCGGCTACGAGCAGTACTTC.

J is TRBJ2-3 and V is TRBV6-6; TRBD2 matches at 13 bases. Unmatched junction bases numbered 5, after V lost 5 bases and J lost 0 bases. Germline CDR1 and CDR2: MNHNY and SVGAGI (reference sequence). This CDR3 spans 17 amino acids. CDR3 DNA sequence: TGTGCCAGCAGTCGGACTAGCGGGAGTCTTAGCACAGATACGCAGTATTTT. Protein product: CASSRTSGSLSTDTQYF.

The V gene is TRBV19, the J gene TRBJ1-2; TRBD1 matches at 9 bases. Trimming cost V 4 bases and J 8 bases; bases outside gene matches: 11. The CDR3 is 15 amino acids. Germline CDR1 and CDR2: LNHDA and SQIVND (reference sequence). The CDR3 is CASSTTGQGSRGYTF. CDR3 nucleotides: TGTGCCAGTAGTACTACCGGACAGGGGTCTCGCGGCTACACCTTC.

The chain links TRBV28 to TRBJ2-5, with D tentatively TRBD1 (5 bases). With 3 bases removed from V and 5 bases from J, the gap between germline ends came to 16 bases. Per the germline V gene, CDR1 is MDHEN and CDR2 is SYDVKM. The CDR3 length is 15 residues. The CDR3 sequence is CASSFGLAGSETQYF. The CDR3 bases are TGTGCCAGCAGTTTCGGTCTCGCAGGGTCGGAGACCCAGTACTTC.

The chain employs TRBV29-1 and TRBJ1-2; D is ambiguous. This CDR3 spans 13 amino acids. The V end lost 0 bases, the J end lost 6 bases, and 11 bases lay between the germline ends. Germline CDR1 is SQVTM and CDR2 is ANQGSEA. As DNA, the CDR3 is TGCAGCGTTGAAGAGGCAGTGAAGAATGGCTACACCTTC. It encodes CSVEEAVKNGYTF.

The chain carries TRBV28 and TRBJ1-4; TRBD1 matches 7 bases. The CDR3 is made up of 15 amino acids. The J segment lost 7 bases and the V segment lost 5 bases, leaving 10 bases of the junction unmatched. From germline, CDR1 is MDHEN and CDR2 SYDVKM. CDR3 in amino acids: CASSALTGSGEKLFF. The CDR3 DNA sequence: TGTGCCAGCAGTGCGCTGACAGGGTCTGGTGAAAAACTGTTTTTT.

This clone was counted a single time. The chain employs TRBV5-6 and TRBJ1-4, with 8 positions matching TRBD1. This CDR3 has 16 amino acids. The V gene end was trimmed by 3 bases and the J gene end by 8 bases; junction bases not matched to a gene: 12. In germline, CDR1 is SGHDT, CDR2 YYEEEE. CDR3 loop: CASSSLRTGIIEKLFF. The CDR3 DNA reads TGTGCCAGCAGCTCCCTACGGACAGGGATTATAGAAAAACTGTTTTTT. The whole variable domain, filled in from reference TRBV5-6 and TRBJ1-4, reads DAGVTQSPTHLIKTRGQQVTLRCSPKSGHDTVSWYQQALGQGPQFIFQYYEEEERQRGNFPDRFSGHQFPNYSSELNVNALLLGDSALYLCASSSLRTGIIEKLFFGSGTQLSVL.

The rearrangement joins TRBV7-8 to TRBJ2-1, with TRBD2 matching 8 bases. The CDR3 is 18 amino acids. V dropped 3 bases and J dropped 0; count of bases not matched to a gene: 10. Germline-derived CDR1 and CDR2 are SGHVS and FQNEAQ. In nucleotides, the CDR3 is TGTGCCAGCAGCTTTTCGTCCGGGACTAGGAGCTCCTACAATGAGCAGTTCTTC. Translating gives CASSFSSGTRSSYNEQFF.

This chain uses TRBV6-2 or TRBV6-3 with TRBJ1-2, with D perhaps TRBD1 (5 bases). Trimming shortened V by 0 bases and J by 1 base, and 9 bases separated the two germline ends. CDR1 is MNHEY, CDR2 SVGEGT, per germline. The CDR3 totals 15 residues. Here the CDR3 DNA reads TGTGCCAGCAGTTACTCCGGAGACAGTAACTATGGCTACACCTTC. Translating it yields CASSYSGDSNYGYTF.